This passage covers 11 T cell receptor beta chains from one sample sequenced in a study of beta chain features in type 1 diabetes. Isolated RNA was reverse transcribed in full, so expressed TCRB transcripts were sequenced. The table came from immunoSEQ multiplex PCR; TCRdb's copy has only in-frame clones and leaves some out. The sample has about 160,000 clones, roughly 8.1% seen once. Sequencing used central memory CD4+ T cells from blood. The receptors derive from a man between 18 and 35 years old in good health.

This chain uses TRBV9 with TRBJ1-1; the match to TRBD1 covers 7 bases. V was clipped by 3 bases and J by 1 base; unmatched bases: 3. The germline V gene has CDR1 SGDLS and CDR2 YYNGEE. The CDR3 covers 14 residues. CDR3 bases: TGTGCCAGCAGCGCCGGGACAGAGAACACTGAAGCTTTCTTT. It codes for CASSAGTENTEAFF.

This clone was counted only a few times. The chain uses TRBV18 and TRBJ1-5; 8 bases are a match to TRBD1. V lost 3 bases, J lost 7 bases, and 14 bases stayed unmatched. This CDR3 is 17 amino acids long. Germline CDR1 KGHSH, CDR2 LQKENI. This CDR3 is CASSPGPGTGSGQPQHF. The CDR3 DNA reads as TGTGCCAGCTCACCCGGTCCCGGGACAGGATCCGGCCAGCCCCAGCATTTT.

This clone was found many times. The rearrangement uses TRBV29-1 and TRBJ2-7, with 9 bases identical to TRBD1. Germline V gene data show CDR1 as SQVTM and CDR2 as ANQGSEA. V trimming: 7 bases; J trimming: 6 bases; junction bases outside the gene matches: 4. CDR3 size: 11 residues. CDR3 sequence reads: CSAQDRGEQYF. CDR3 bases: TGCAGCGCTCAGGACAGGGGCGAGCAGTACTTC.

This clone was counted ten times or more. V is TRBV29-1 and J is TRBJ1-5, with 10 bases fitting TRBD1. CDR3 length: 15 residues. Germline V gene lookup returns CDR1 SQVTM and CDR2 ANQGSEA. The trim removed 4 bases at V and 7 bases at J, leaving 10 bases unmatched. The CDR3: CSVGGTGASAQPQHF. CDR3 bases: TGCAGCGTTGGAGGGACAGGGGCGTCGGCCCAGCCCCAGCATTTT.

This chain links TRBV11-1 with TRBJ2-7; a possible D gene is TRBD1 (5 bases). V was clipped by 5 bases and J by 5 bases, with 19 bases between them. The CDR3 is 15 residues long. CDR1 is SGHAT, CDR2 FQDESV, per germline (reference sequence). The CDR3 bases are TGTGCCAGCAGCGCCGCTAGGGGATGGAGCGACGAGCAGTACTTC. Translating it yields CASSAARGWSDEQYF. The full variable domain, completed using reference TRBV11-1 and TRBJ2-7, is EAEVAQSPRYKITEKSQAVAFWCDPISGHATLYWYRQILGQGPELLVQFQDESVVDDSQLPKDRFSAERLKGVDSTLKIQPAELGDSAMYLCASSAARGWSDEQYFGPGTRLTVT.

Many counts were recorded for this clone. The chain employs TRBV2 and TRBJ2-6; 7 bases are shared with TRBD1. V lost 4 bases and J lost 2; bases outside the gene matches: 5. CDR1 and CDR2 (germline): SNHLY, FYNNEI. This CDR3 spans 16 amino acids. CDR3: CASSVPRGPGANVLTF. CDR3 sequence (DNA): TGTGCCAGCAGTGTACCGAGGGGGCCTGGGGCCAACGTCCTGACTTTC.

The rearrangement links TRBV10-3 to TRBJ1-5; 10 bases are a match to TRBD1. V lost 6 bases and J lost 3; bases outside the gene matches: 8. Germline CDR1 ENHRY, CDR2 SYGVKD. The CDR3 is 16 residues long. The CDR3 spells CAISATGTGANQPQHF. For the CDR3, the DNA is TGTGCCATCAGCGCGACAGGGACAGGGGCCAATCAGCCCCAGCATTTT.

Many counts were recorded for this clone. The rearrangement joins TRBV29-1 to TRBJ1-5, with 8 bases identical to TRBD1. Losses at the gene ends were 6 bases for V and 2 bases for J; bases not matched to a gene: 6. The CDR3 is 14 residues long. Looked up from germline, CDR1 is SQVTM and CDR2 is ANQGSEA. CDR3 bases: TGCAGCGTCAACCAGGGGGCAGGCAATCAGCCCCAGCATTTT. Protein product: CSVNQGAGNQPQHF.

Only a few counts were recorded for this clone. Here the CDR3 reads CASSELRNQETQYF. CDR3 nucleotides: TGTGCCAGCAGCGAGTTACGCAATCAAGAGACCCAGTACTTC. The chain is built from TRBV7-2 and TRBJ2-5; D gene ambiguous. Per germline, CDR1 SGHTA and CDR2 FQGNSA. The CDR3 loop spans 14 amino acids. The V and J ends lost 5 bases and 2 bases respectively, with 12 bases between them.

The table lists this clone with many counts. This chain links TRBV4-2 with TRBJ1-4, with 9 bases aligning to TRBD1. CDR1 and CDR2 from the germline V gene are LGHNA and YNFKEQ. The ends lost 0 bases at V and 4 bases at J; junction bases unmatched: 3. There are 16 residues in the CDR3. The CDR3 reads CASSQEPDRGNEKLFF. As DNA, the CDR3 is TGTGCCAGCAGCCAAGAACCGGACAGGGGTAATGAAAAACTGTTTTTT.

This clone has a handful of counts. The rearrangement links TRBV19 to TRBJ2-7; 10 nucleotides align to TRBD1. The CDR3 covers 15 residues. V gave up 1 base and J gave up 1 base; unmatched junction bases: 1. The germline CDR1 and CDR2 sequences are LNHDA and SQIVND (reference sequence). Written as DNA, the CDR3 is TGTGCCAGTAGTATAGCGGGACAGGGGTCCTACGAGCAGTACTTC. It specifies CASSIAGQGSYEQYF.